Described below is a single TCR beta chain sequence and its context. V shed 2 bases, J shed 8 bases, and the junction held 6 bases outside the gene matches. This CDR3 is 14 amino acids long. Germline-derived CDR1 and CDR2 are LGHDT and YNNKEL (reference sequence). This specimen belongs to a study of blood T cell repertoires in COVID-19. Clones were sequenced by immunoSEQ multiplex PCR, and TCRdb holds only the in-frame ones, with some missing. Of some 150,000 clones listed, 70% to 90% are singletons. This sequence originates from a middle-aged woman who had recovered from COVID-19. The V call is TRBV3-1 (or the pseudogene TRBV3-2), the J call TRBJ1-5; 7 positions match TRBD1. The sequenced sample consisted of PBMCs or T cells enriched from blood (not recorded which). CDR3 in amino acids: CASSQLQGVEPQHF. The CDR3 DNA is TGTGCCAGCAGCCAACTTCAGGGGGTTGAGCCCCAGCATTTT.